This T cell receptor beta chain originates from a study of blood T cell repertoires in COVID-19. As for the study in general: Acute and convalescent COVID-19 specimens originated in the United States, Italy and Spain.

Trimming pared 3 bases from V and 7 bases from J, leaving 17 bases between. Germline loops: CDR1 LGHDT, CDR2 YNNKEL (reference sequence). The CDR3 is 15 amino acids. In the original processing: Amplified reference gene primers provided the basis for estimating nucleated cell counts. Assay: immunoSEQ multiplex PCR; the TCRdb copy retains only in-frame clones and omits some. V and J calls and clone size are copied from that table; D and trimming were computed from the DNA. The table has 300,000 to 400,000 clones, less than 85% seen once. Enrollees, roughly 18 to 89 years old, lived in about two dozen US areas.

The sequencing sample was made of PBMCs or T cells enriched from blood (not recorded which). V is TRBV3-1 (or the pseudogene TRBV3-2) and J is TRBJ2-3; D gene unclear. The TCR was taken from a woman aged 25 to 39 who had been exposed to COVID-19. CDR3: CASSQMPTVPHTQYF. In DNA form, the CDR3 reads TGTGCCAGCAGCCAGATGCCAACGGTCCCCCATACGCAGTATTTT.